The 11 T cell receptor beta chains below come from one sample, sequenced in a study of cytomegalovirus exposure and HLA in healthy donors. This PCR relied on a set of 60 Vbeta primers and 13 Jbeta primers. Clones were read by immunoSEQ multiplex PCR, and TCRdb kept only the in-frame ones, dropping some. The data hold fewer than 130,000 clones, with around 87% observed a single time. The source material was PBMCs. The receptor source for this set is a man aged 35 to 55 in good health and CMV-seronegative.

The chain uses TRBV29-1 and TRBJ2-1, with D uncertain. V dropped 6 bases and J dropped 9 bases, with 12 bases sitting between them. Germline-derived CDR1 and CDR2 are SQVTM and ANQGSEA. The CDR3 runs 11 residues. The CDR3: CSVARGSEQFF. The CDR3 coding sequence is TGCAGCGTCGCACGAGGCTCTGAGCAGTTCTTC.

This clone was counted between two and nine times. The V and J genes are TRBV15 and TRBJ2-5, with 7 nucleotides matching TRBD1. The germline gives CDR1 LNHNV, CDR2 YYDKDF (reference sequence). The junction had 13 bases not matched to a gene; V was cut back by 9 bases and J by 6 bases. The CDR3 spans 14 residues. The CDR3 sequence: CATRRDSLFQTQYF. The CDR3 DNA sequence: TGTGCCACTCGACGGGACAGTTTATTCCAGACCCAGTACTTC.

This sequence joins TRBV29-1 and TRBJ2-5; TRBD2 is a possible D gene (6 bases). CDR1 and CDR2 from the germline V gene are SQVTM and ANQGSEA. The V and J ends lost 5 bases and 5 bases respectively, with 9 bases between them. This CDR3 has 11 residues. The CDR3 protein is CSVTGRETQYF. The CDR3 DNA reads TGCAGCGTTACGGGGAGGGAGACCCAGTACTTC.

This chain connects TRBV7-8 to TRBJ1-5; possibly TRBD1 for D (5 bases). Germline CDR1 and CDR2: SGHVS and FQNEAQ. V dropped 3 bases and J dropped 7 bases, with 19 bases sitting between them. The CDR3 loop spans 16 amino acids. The CDR3 sequence: CASSFLGQGAEQPQHF. The CDR3 DNA follows: TGTGCCAGCAGCTTCCTCGGGCAGGGTGCCGAACAGCCCCAGCATTTT.

This clone was found a few times. The chain is built from TRBV6-5 and TRBJ2-1, with 10 bases aligning to TRBD2. Losses at the gene ends were 6 bases for V and 14 bases for J; bases not matched to a gene: 10. Germline lookup yields CDR1 MNHEY and CDR2 SVGAGI. This CDR3 contains 13 residues. The CDR3 sequence is CASRMGSGGAEFF. The CDR3 nucleotides read TGTGCCAGCAGAATGGGGAGCGGGGGGGCCGAGTTCTTC.

This clone was seen only a few times. This sample includes further DNA sequences coding for the same CDR3. The V call is TRBV30, the J call TRBJ1-6; 7 nucleotides agree with TRBD1. Unmatched junction bases numbered 4, after V lost 1 base and J lost 1 base. Germline V CDR1 and CDR2: GTSNPN, SVGIG (reference sequence). There are 16 residues in the CDR3. In DNA form, the CDR3 reads TGTGCCTGGAGTGGAGGGGGCGAGTCCTATAATTCACCCCTCCACTTT. Amino acids: CAWSGGGESYNSPLHF.

This clone showed up just once. The chain links TRBV5-1 to TRBJ1-4; a weak D match, TRBD1 (6 bases). Trimming stripped 7 bases from V and 4 bases from J, with 17 bases between. The CDR3 length is 15 residues. Germline assignment: CDR1 SGHRS and CDR2 YFSETQ. The CDR3 spells CASAPMSRGNEKLFF. The CDR3 DNA is TGCGCCAGCGCTCCTATGTCCAGGGGTAATGAAAAACTGTTTTTT. Combining the CDR3 with reference TRBV5-1 and TRBJ1-4 gives the whole variable domain KAGVTQTPRYLIKTRGQQVTLSCSPISGHRSVSWYQQTPGQGLQFLFEYFSETQRNKGNFPGRFSGRQFSNSRSEMNVSTLELGDSALYLCASAPMSRGNEKLFFGSGTQLSVL.

This chain uses TRBV4-3 with TRBJ1-1; 7 bases are a match to TRBD1. CDR3 length: 17 amino acids. V trimming: 4 bases; J trimming: 6 bases; junction bases outside the gene matches: 17. Germline V gives CDR1 LGHNA, CDR2 YSLEER. CDR3 DNA: TGCGCCAGCAGCCGACACCCCGCCGGACAGGTGGTCGCTGAAGCTTTCTTT. Encoded protein: CASSRHPAGQVVAEAFF.

CDR3 DNA: TGTGCCAGCAGTGAATACACGGGAGGCGGTTCACCCCTCCACTTT. It yields the protein CASSEYTGGGSPLHF. This chain joins TRBV25-1 and TRBJ1-6; D remains ambiguous. The CDR3 sequence is 15 residues long. Between the trimmed V and J ends, which lost 0 bases and 9 bases, there was a span of 12 bases. In germline, CDR1 is MGHDK, CDR2 SYGVNS.

This sequence joins TRBV27 and TRBJ2-1; a weak D match, TRBD2 (5 bases). Trimming removed 7 bases from V and 7 bases from J, with 14 bases in between. CDR1 and CDR2 (germline): MNHEY, SMNVEV (reference sequence). CDR3 size: 13 residues. CDR3 DNA sequence: TGTGCCAGCAACGAACGGGATTCAAATGAGCAGTTCTTC. This translates into CASNERDSNEQFF.

The chain has TRBV19 and TRBJ1-2; possibly TRBD1 for D (5 bases). Germline CDR1 is LNHDA and CDR2 is SQIVND (reference sequence). Between the trimmed V and J ends, which lost 1 base and 7 bases, there was a span of 7 bases. This CDR3 has 12 amino acids. The CDR3 DNA is TGTGCCAGTAGTATAGTTCAGGGTGGCTACACCTTC. The encoded protein is CASSIVQGGYTF.